A single sample gave rise to the 10 T cell receptor beta chains below, sequenced in a study of OX40 agonist ivuxolimab in advanced cancers. Sequenced by immunoSEQ multiplex PCR; TCRdb stores in-frame clones only, minus some. The table shows around 26,000 clones, with about 87% occurring only once. The source was CD4+ or CD8+ T cells sorted from blood, collected in a trial of the OX40 agonist ivuxolimab. The receptors were sampled from an adult with an advanced solid tumor such as melanoma, head and neck, liver or kidney cancer.

The rearrangement joins TRBV2 to TRBJ2-7; no clear D. The germline V gene encodes CDR1 SNHLY and CDR2 FYNNEI. This CDR3 has 12 residues. Trimming pared 6 bases from V and 2 bases from J, leaving 8 bases between. In DNA form, the CDR3 reads TGTGCCAGCAGCGAACCCCCCTACGAGCAGTACTTC. Translated, it gives CASSEPPYEQYF.

This sequence joins TRBV4-2 and TRBJ2-7, with 7 bases identical to TRBD2. The CDR3 length is 14 residues. V was clipped by 1 base and J by 5 bases; unmatched bases: 5. Germline V CDR1 and CDR2: LGHNA, YNFKEQ. The CDR3 spells CASSQAGRLNEQYF. The CDR3 DNA is TGTGCCAGCAGCCAAGCCGGGAGGTTGAACGAGCAGTACTTC.

This chain links TRBV5-4 with TRBJ2-1; 7 bases line up with TRBD1. Germline CDR1 reads SGHNT; CDR2 reads YYREEE (reference sequence). V lost 4 bases to trimming and J lost 7 bases; unmatched junction nucleotides: 14. The CDR3 contains 16 residues. Here the CDR3 reads CASSLSDRVGTNEQFF. The CDR3 coding sequence is TGTGCCAGCAGCCTATCCGACAGGGTGGGGACAAATGAGCAGTTCTTC.

The chain is built from TRBV28 and TRBJ2-3, with D tentatively TRBD2 (6 bases). Trimming shortened V by 2 bases and J by 6 bases, and 21 bases separated the two germline ends. This CDR3 is built from 17 residues. Germline CDR1 reads MDHEN; CDR2 reads SYDVKM. The CDR3 here is CASSLPPGDGAEDTQYF. CDR3 in DNA: TGTGCCAGCAGTTTACCCCCGGGGGATGGAGCCGAGGATACGCAGTATTTT.

This clone was counted a single time. The chain uses TRBV7-9 and TRBJ1-3; D call uncertain. The CDR3 has 14 amino acids. Germline assignment: CDR1 SEHNR and CDR2 FQNEAQ (reference sequence). V lost 5 bases to trimming and J lost 8 bases, with 16 bases between them. In nucleotides, the CDR3 is TGTGCCAGCAGCATAATCTCGGAGGAATACACCATATATTTT. Encoded protein: CASSIISEEYTIYF.

The chain is built from TRBV5-4 and TRBJ1-2, with D possibly being TRBD1 (5 bases). Trimming cost V 4 bases and J 1 base, with 14 bases left between them. This CDR3 contains 15 residues. In germline, CDR1 is SGHNT, CDR2 YYREEE (reference sequence). DNA for the CDR3: TGTGCCAGCAGCCTCCGAGGGGAATTTAACTATGGCTACACCTTC. The encoded protein is CASSLRGEFNYGYTF.

The chain combines TRBV14 with TRBJ2-1; D might be TRBD1 (6 bases). V lost 1 base, J lost 9 bases, and 7 bases lay in between. Germline V gives CDR1 SGHDN, CDR2 FVKESK. The CDR3 length is 12 residues. The DNA of the CDR3 is TGTGCCAGCAGCCAAGGGGGGCCTGAGCAGTTCTTC. It codes for CASSQGGPEQFF.

V gene TRBV27 combines with J gene TRBJ1-4; D uncertain. The germline V gene encodes CDR1 MNHEY and CDR2 SMNVEV (reference sequence). The CDR3 has 19 residues. The V and J ends lost 3 bases and 8 bases respectively, with 28 bases between them. The CDR3 loop is CASSFADGGWVGPKEKLFF. In DNA form, the CDR3 reads TGTGCCAGCAGTTTTGCAGATGGCGGCTGGGTAGGTCCCAAGGAAAAACTGTTTTTT.

On this clone itself: A junction boundary mismatches the germline segment, possibly from a read error. The gene calls are TRBV28 and TRBJ2-1; D tentatively fits TRBD1 or TRBD2 (7 bases each). Germline V lookup: CDR1 MDHEN, CDR2 SYDVKM. The CDR3 is made up of 10 amino acids. The CDR3 reads CASKRDSILF. CDR3 DNA sequence: TGTGCCAGCAAGCGGGACAGTATTCTCTTC.

The chain is built from TRBV19 and TRBJ2-2; D may be TRBD1 or TRBD2 (5 bases each). Germline V gene sequence: CDR1 LNHDA, CDR2 SQIVND (reference sequence). This CDR3 has 16 amino acids. Trimming cost V 4 bases and J 13 bases, with 25 bases left between them. CDR3 DNA sequence: TGTGCCAGTAGTACGCCGGGACCCCTTATAGAACAGTTGCTGTTTTTT. It specifies CASSTPGPLIEQLLFF.